Below, 15 T cell receptor beta chains from the same sample are listed, as sequenced in a study of cytomegalovirus exposure and HLA in healthy donors. Profiling relied on immunoSEQ multiplex PCR, and the TCRdb table lists in-frame clones only, not all of them. The repertoire holds under 200,000 clones, with about three quarters as singletons. What was sequenced was PBMCs. The receptors stem from a woman in her twenties or thirties in good health and CMV-seronegative.

The rearrangement uses TRBV7-2 and TRBJ2-4; the match to TRBD1 covers 8 bases. Trimming removed 0 bases from V and 15 bases from J; junction bases left unmatched: 4. Germline lookup yields CDR1 SGHTA and CDR2 FQGNSA. CDR3 length: 12 amino acids. In nucleotides, the CDR3 is TGTGCCAGCAGCTTAGCGACAGGGGATTTGTACTTC. This encodes CASSLATGDLYF.

The V and J genes are TRBV10-3 and TRBJ2-7, with 10 bases matching TRBD2. The CDR3 is 15 amino acids. V trimming: 5 bases; J trimming: 0 bases; junction bases outside the gene matches: 4. The germline V gene encodes CDR1 ENHRY and CDR2 SYGVKD. The CDR3 protein is CAISSSGSVSYEQYF. CDR3 coding DNA: TGTGCCATCAGTTCTAGCGGGAGCGTCTCCTACGAGCAGTACTTC.

The chain uses TRBV5-1 and TRBJ1-3; D remains unclear. This CDR3 is built from 16 residues. The ends were cut back, 0 bases at V and 1 base at J, with 11 bases in the middle. CDR1 is SGHRS and CDR2 is YFSETQ in the germline V gene. CDR3 DNA: TGCGCCAGCAGCTTGGGGCCAGTACTATCTGGAAACACCATATATTTT. This translates into CASSLGPVLSGNTIYF.

The chain uses TRBV19 and TRBJ2-3, with TRBD2 matching over 9 bases. This CDR3 is built from 14 residues. V lost 7 bases to trimming and J lost 7 bases; unmatched junction nucleotides: 9. From germline, CDR1 is LNHDA and CDR2 SQIVND (reference sequence). The CDR3 is CASTVAGVRHTQYF. CDR3 DNA sequence: TGTGCCAGTACCGTAGCGGGGGTGAGGCATACGCAGTATTTT.

This rearrangement joins TRBV25-1 to TRBJ2-7, with D possibly being TRBD1 (5 bases). V lost 3 bases and J 3 bases, leaving 15 bases between the germline ends. Germline lookup yields CDR1 MGHDK and CDR2 SYGVNS. This CDR3 spans 15 amino acids. The CDR3 coding sequence is TGTGCCAGCAGTGAGACGGCAGGGTCATTCTACGAGCAGTACTTC. It codes for CASSETAGSFYEQYF.

The chain employs TRBV6-1 and TRBJ1-2; 7 bases are shared with TRBD1. The CDR3 is made up of 16 amino acids. Losses at the gene ends were 2 bases for V and 5 bases for J; bases not matched to a gene: 11. The germline V gene has CDR1 MNHNS and CDR2 SASEGT. The CDR3 DNA reads TGTGCCAGCAGTGAAAATGGTAGGGGGCGTGGGTATGGCTACACCTTC. This translates into CASSENGRGRGYGYTF.

Here the CDR3 reads CAWRYGTGGSDTQYF. The CDR3 nucleotides read TGTGCCTGGAGGTACGGGACAGGGGGCTCAGATACGCAGTATTTT. The V gene is TRBV30, the J gene TRBJ2-3, with 12 bases aligning to TRBD1. Germline assignment: CDR1 GTSNPN and CDR2 SVGIG (reference sequence). The CDR3 is 15 residues long. After removal of 3 bases from V and 4 bases from J, the junction contained 5 bases not matched to a gene. Full variable domain (outside the CDR3, taken from reference TRBV30 and TRBJ2-3): SQTIHQWPATLVQPVGSPLSLECTVEGTSNPNLYWYRQAAGRGLQLLFYSVGIGQISSEVPQNLSASRPQDRQFILSSKKLLLSDSGFYLCAWRYGTGGSDTQYFGPGTRLTVL.

The chain recombines TRBV7-9 with TRBJ1-2, with 9 bases lining up with TRBD1. This CDR3 spans 14 amino acids. Trimming cost V 5 bases and J 4 bases; bases outside gene matches: 5. Germline V gene data show CDR1 as SEHNR and CDR2 as FQNEAQ (reference sequence). CDR3 bases: TGTGCCAGCAGCCGACAGGGGGTCGGCTATGGCTACACCTTC. This codes for CASSRQGVGYGYTF.

V usage is TRBV5-1 and J usage is TRBJ2-7; 8 bases line up with TRBD1. This CDR3 has 15 amino acids. Trimming cost V 0 bases and J 6 bases; bases outside gene matches: 8. Germline V gene sequence: CDR1 SGHRS, CDR2 YFSETQ. CDR3 amino acids: CASSLESRGLSEQYF. CDR3 DNA: TGCGCCAGCAGCTTGGAATCCAGGGGGCTAAGCGAGCAGTACTTC.

The CDR3 nucleotides read TGTGCCAGCAGCTTAGACAATAGGACAGGGGGCGCGTTCGAGCAGTACTTC. This sequence encodes CASSLDNRTGGAFEQYF. The V call is TRBV7-2, the J call TRBJ2-7, with 11 nucleotides matching TRBD1. This CDR3 has 17 residues. V lost 1 base to trimming and J lost 6 bases; unmatched junction nucleotides: 11. The V gene's germline CDR1 is SGHTA and CDR2 FQGNSA.

The chain carries TRBV5-1 and TRBJ2-7, with 10 bases fitting TRBD2. J lost 4 bases, V lost 0 bases, and 7 bases had no gene match. Germline V CDR1 and CDR2: SGHRS, YFSETQ. CDR3 length: 16 amino acids. The chain's CDR3 is CASSLAQLAGFYEQYF. DNA for the CDR3: TGCGCCAGCAGCTTGGCTCAACTAGCGGGATTTTACGAGCAGTACTTC.

The J gene is TRBJ2-3, the V gene TRBV9; D is undetermined. The CDR3 loop spans 13 amino acids. V shed 6 bases and J shed 0 bases, with 8 bases lying between them. CDR1 and CDR2 from the germline V gene are SGDLS and YYNGEE. The CDR3 loop reads CASTDISTDTQYF. In DNA, the CDR3 is TGTGCCAGCACCGACATAAGCACAGATACGCAGTATTTT.

CDR3 loop: CASRPQGHGNTIYF. CDR3 bases: TGTGCCAGCAGACCACAGGGTCATGGAAACACCATATATTTT. The chain couples TRBV6-5 to TRBJ1-3, with D tentatively TRBD1 (6 bases). Between the trimmed V and J ends, which lost 6 bases and 3 bases, there was a span of 12 bases. The CDR3 is 14 amino acids. Per the germline V gene, CDR1 is MNHEY and CDR2 is SVGAGI.

The chain couples TRBV28 to TRBJ2-2, with D maybe TRBD2 (6 bases). The CDR3 sequence is 15 residues long. Germline assignment: CDR1 MDHEN and CDR2 SYDVKM. V was trimmed by 7 bases and J by 6 bases, leaving 18 bases between them. CDR3 nucleotide sequence: TGTGCCAGCACCATCTGGGGGGATTCCGCCGGGGAGCTGTTTTTT. Residues: CASTIWGDSAGELFF.

The chain uses TRBV27 and TRBJ2-1, with 9 bases fitting TRBD2. The CDR3 length is 16 residues. Germline V lookup: CDR1 MNHEY, CDR2 SMNVEV (reference sequence). V lost 4 bases to trimming and J lost 5 bases; unmatched junction nucleotides: 9. The DNA for the CDR3 is TGTGCCAGCAGTTCCAATAGCGGGAGTGGAAACAATGAGCAGTTCTTC. This encodes CASSSNSGSGNNEQFF.